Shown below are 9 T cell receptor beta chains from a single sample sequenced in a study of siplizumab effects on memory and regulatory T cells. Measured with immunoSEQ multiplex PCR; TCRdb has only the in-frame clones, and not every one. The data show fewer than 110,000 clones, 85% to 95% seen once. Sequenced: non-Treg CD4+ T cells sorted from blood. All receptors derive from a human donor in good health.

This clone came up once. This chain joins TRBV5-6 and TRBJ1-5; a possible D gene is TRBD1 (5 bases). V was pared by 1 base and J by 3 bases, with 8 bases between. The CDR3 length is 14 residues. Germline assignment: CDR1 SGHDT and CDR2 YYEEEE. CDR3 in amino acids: CASSLLGPNQPQHF. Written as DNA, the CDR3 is TGTGCCAGCAGCTTGCTGGGGCCCAATCAGCCCCAGCATTTT. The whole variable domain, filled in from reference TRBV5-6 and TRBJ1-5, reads DAGVTQSPTHLIKTRGQQVTLRCSPKSGHDTVSWYQQALGQGPQFIFQYYEEEERQRGNFPDRFSGHQFPNYSSELNVNALLLGDSALYLCASSLLGPNQPQHFGDGTRLSIL.

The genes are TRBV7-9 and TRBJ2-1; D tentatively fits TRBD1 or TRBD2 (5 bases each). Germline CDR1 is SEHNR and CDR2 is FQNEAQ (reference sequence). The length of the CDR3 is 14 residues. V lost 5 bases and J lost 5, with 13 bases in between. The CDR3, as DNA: TGTGCCAGCAGCCGCCCGGGACCTAACAATGAGCAGTTCTTC. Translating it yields CASSRPGPNNEQFF.

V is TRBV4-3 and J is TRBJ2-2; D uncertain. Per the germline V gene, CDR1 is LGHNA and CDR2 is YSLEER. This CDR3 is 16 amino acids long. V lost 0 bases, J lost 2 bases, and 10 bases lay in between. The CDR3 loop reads CASSQDVGLNTGELFF. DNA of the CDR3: TGCGCCAGCAGCCAAGATGTTGGTCTAAACACCGGGGAGCTGTTTTTT.

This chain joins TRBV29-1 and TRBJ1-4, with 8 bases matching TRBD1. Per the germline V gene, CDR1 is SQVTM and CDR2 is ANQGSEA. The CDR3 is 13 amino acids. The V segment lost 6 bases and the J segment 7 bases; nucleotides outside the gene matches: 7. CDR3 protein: CSVAQGVLEKLFF. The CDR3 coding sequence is TGCAGCGTGGCACAGGGGGTACTTGAAAAACTGTTTTTT. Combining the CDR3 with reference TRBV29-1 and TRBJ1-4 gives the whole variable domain SAVISQKPSRDICQRGTSLTIQCQVDSQVTMMFWYRQQPGQSLTLIATANQGSEATYESGFVIDKFPISRPNLTFSTLTVSNMSPEDSSIYLCSVAQGVLEKLFFGSGTQLSVL.

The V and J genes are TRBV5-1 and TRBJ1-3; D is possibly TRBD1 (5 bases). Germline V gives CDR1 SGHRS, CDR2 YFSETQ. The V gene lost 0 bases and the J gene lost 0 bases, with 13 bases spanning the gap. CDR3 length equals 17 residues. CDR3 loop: CASSLVSMGLSGNTIYF. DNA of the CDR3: TGCGCCAGCAGCTTGGTTTCAATGGGGCTCTCTGGAAACACCATATATTTT.

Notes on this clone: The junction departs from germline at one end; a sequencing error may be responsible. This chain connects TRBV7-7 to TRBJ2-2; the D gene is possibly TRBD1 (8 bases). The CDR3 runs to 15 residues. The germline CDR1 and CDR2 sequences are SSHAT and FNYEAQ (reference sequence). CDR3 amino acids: CASSITTGGAGELFF. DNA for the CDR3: TGTGCTAGCAGCATAACCACAGGGGGGGCCGGGGAGCTGTTTTTT.

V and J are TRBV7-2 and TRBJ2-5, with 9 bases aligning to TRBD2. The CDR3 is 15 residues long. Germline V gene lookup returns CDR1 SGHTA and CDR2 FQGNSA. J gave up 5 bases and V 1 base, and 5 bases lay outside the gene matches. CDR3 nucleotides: TGTGCCAGCAGCTTAGTAGCGGGAGTGGGTGAGACCCAGTACTTC. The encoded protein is CASSLVAGVGETQYF.

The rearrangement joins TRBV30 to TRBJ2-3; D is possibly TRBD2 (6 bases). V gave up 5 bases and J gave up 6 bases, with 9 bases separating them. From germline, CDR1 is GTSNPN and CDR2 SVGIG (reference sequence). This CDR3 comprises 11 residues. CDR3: CAWGRWDTQYF. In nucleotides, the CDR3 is TGTGCCTGGGGGAGGTGGGATACGCAGTATTTT.

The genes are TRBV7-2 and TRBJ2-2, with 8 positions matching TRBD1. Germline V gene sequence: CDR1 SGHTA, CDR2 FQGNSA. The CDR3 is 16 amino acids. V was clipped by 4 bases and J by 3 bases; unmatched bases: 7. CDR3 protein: CASSSTQGADTGELFF. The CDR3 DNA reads TGTGCCAGCAGCTCAACTCAGGGGGCAGACACCGGGGAGCTGTTTTTT.